This TCR beta chain was sequenced in a study of blood T cell repertoires in COVID-19. At the level of the study: T cells, B-cell-depleted T cells, or PBMCs provided the cDNA or gDNA that served as material.

Clones were sequenced by immunoSEQ multiplex PCR, and TCRdb holds only the in-frame ones, with some missing. The top ten clones hold roughly 2% of a sample with about 110,000 clones, less than 75% of them seen once. CDR1 and CDR2 from the germline V gene are MGHRA and YSYEKL. V lost 2 bases to trimming and J lost 7 bases; unmatched junction nucleotides: 9. This CDR3 region has 16 residues. V and J are TRBV4-1 and TRBJ2-2, with TRBD2 identical over 8 bases. Sequenced material: peripheral blood. The TCR sequence derives from a woman aged 40 to 49 with acute or convalescent COVID-19. The CDR3 DNA sequence: TGCGCCAGCAGCCAAATCTACGGGGGGGCGCTCGGGGAGCTGTTTTTT. It specifies CASSQIYGGALGELFF.